Here is one T cell receptor (beta chain) with its context. The ends lost 6 bases at V and 8 bases at J; junction bases unmatched: 11. This CDR3 comprises 14 residues. The germline V gene has CDR1 SQVTM and CDR2 ANQGSEA. Multiple V-beta primers and a C-beta primer amplified TCRB from RNA. TCRB cDNA was made from around 0.46 ug total RNA. TCRdb reprocessed the multiplex PCR reads with MiXCR, giving one entry per CDR3 protein. Of approximately 20,000 distinct CDR3 sequences listed, about two thirds are singletons. These data are taken from a study of tumor-infiltrating lymphocytes in glioblastoma multiforme.

This sequence originates from a male donor with glioblastoma. The chain employs TRBV29-1 and TRBJ1-2, with 11 bases matching TRBD1. Sequencing input: peripheral blood. CDR3 in amino acids: CSVAGTGGGNGYTF. CDR3 nucleotide sequence: TGCAGCGTGGCCGGGACAGGGGGGGGCAACGGCTACACCTTC.